These 5 T cell receptor beta chains share one sample of origin, sequenced in a study of radiotherapy plus CTLA-4 blockade in lung cancer. Using immunoSEQ multiplex PCR, the repertoire was profiled, and TCRdb retains in-frame clones only, with some absent. The repertoire includes 40,000 to 50,000 clones, about 81% of them detected once, and 2.5% to 3.5% sits in the top ten. This specimen was peripheral blood, taken from a patient treated with radiotherapy plus ipilimumab. The receptors originated from a human donor with non-small cell lung cancer who had stable disease on radiotherapy plus ipilimumab.

V and J are TRBV4-1 and TRBJ2-3; D gene unclear. The CDR3 is made up of 13 amino acids. Germline CDR1 reads MGHRA; CDR2 reads YSYEKL. Deletions cut 1 base from V and 1 base from J, with 3 bases between. CDR3 DNA: TGCGCCAGCAGCCAAGCGGGCACAGATACGCAGTATTTT. This codes for CASSQAGTDTQYF.

The count of this clone is one. V and J are TRBV2 and TRBJ1-3, with D maybe TRBD1 (5 bases). CDR3 length equals 13 residues. Germline-derived CDR1 and CDR2 are SNHLY and FYNNEI. Trimming took off 7 bases at V and 1 base at J, with 8 bases between the two ends. The CDR3 DNA is TGTGCCAGCACGACAGAGTCTGGAAACACCATATATTTT. This encodes CASTTESGNTIYF.

The CDR3 loop is CASSSTDTSGNTIYF. The CDR3 DNA sequence: TGTGCCAGTAGCTCTACAGACACCTCTGGAAACACCATATATTTT. The rearrangement joins TRBV19 to TRBJ1-3, with D unresolved. Trimming stripped 6 bases from V and 0 bases from J, with 12 bases between. This CDR3 contains 15 residues. Per the germline V gene, CDR1 is LNHDA and CDR2 is SQIVND (reference sequence).

V and J are TRBV28 and TRBJ1-6; D uncertain. Trimming removed 6 bases from V and 7 bases from J, with 13 bases in between. Germline lookup yields CDR1 MDHEN and CDR2 SYDVKM. The CDR3 totals 14 residues. Here the CDR3 reads CASSPSLQNSPLHF. CDR3 sequence (DNA): TGTGCCAGCAGCCCATCACTGCAAAATTCACCCCTCCACTTT.

This clone was picked up a small number of times. This chain links TRBV19 with TRBJ1-5; possible D gene TRBD1, 5 bases. The germline V gene has CDR1 LNHDA and CDR2 SQIVND (reference sequence). The CDR3 sequence is 15 residues long. V lost 5 bases and J lost 2, with 13 bases in between. As DNA, the CDR3 is TGTGCCAGTAGTTGGTCAGGGTCAGGCAATCAGCCCCAGCATTTT. Translation gives CASSWSGSGNQPQHF. Based on the CDR3 plus reference TRBV19 and TRBJ1-5, the full variable domain is DGGITQSPKYLFRKEGQNVTLSCEQNLNHDAMYWYRQDPGQGLRLIYYSQIVNDFQKGDIAEGYSVSREKKESFPLTVTSAQKNPTAFYLCASSWSGSGNQPQHFGDGTRLSIL.